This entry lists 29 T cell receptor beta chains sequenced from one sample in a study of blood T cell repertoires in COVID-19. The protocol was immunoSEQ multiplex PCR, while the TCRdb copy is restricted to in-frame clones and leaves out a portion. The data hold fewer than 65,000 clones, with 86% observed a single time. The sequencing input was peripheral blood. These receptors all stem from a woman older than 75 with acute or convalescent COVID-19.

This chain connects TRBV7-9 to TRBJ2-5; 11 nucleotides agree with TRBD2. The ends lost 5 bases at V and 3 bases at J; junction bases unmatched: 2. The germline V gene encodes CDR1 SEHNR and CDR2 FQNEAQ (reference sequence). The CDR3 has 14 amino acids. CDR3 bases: TGTGCCAGCAGCGAGGGACTAGCGGAAGAGACCCAGTACTTC. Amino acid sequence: CASSEGLAEETQYF.

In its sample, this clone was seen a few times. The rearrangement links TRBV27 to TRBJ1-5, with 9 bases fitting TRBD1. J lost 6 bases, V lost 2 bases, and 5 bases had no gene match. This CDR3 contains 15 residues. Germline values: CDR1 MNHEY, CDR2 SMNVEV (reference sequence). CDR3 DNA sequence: TGTGCCAGCAGTTTAGGACAGGGGATGGGTCAGCCCCAGCATTTT. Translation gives CASSLGQGMGQPQHF.

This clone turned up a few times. CDR3: CASSFTGNYGYTF. The CDR3 bases are TGTGCCAGCAGCTTCACAGGGAACTATGGCTACACCTTC. The chain employs TRBV7-2 and TRBJ1-2; D is possibly TRBD1 (6 bases). Germline V gives CDR1 SGHTA, CDR2 FQGNSA. The CDR3 sequence is 13 residues long. With 3 bases removed from V and 2 bases from J, the gap between germline ends came to 7 bases. Full variable domain (remainder filled in from reference TRBV7-2 and TRBJ1-2): GAGVSQSPSNKVTEKGKDVELRCDPISGHTALYWYRQSLGQGLEFLIYFQGNSAPDKSGLPSDRFSAERTGGSVSTLTIQRTQQEDSAVYLCASSFTGNYGYTFGSGTRLTVV.

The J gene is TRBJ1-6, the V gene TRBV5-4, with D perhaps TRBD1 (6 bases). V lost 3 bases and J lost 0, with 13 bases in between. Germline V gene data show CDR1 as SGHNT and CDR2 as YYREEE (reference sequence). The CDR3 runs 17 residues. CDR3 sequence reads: CASSSRQGSSYNSPLHF. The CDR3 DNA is TGTGCCAGCAGCTCGCGGCAGGGGAGCTCCTATAATTCACCCCTCCACTTT. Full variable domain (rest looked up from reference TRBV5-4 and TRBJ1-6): ETGVTQSPTHLIKTRGQQVTLRCSSQSGHNTVSWYQQALGQGPQFIFQYYREEENGRGNFPPRFSGLQFPNYSSELNVNALELDDSALYLCASSSRQGSSYNSPLHFGNGTRLTVT.

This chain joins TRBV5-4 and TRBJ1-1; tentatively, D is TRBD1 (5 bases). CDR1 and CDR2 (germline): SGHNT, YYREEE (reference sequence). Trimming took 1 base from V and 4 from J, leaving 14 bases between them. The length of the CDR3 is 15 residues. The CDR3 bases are TGTGCCAGCAGCTTGACGGGTCGCGGGGGCACTGAAGCTTTCTTT. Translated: CASSLTGRGGTEAFF.

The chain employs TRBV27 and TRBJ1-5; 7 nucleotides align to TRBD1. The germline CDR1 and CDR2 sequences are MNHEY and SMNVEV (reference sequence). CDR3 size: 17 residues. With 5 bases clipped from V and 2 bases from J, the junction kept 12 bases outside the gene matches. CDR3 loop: CASSPLLQGVGNQPQHF. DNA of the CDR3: TGTGCCAGCAGTCCTCTCCTCCAGGGGGTAGGCAATCAGCCCCAGCATTTT.

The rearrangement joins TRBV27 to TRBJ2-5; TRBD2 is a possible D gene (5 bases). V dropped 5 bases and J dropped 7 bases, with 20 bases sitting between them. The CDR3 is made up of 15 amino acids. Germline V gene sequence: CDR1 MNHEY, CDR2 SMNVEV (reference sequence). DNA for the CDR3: TGTGCCAGCAGTAAATCGGGGTTCTTGGCGGGGACCCAGTACTTC. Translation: CASSKSGFLAGTQYF.

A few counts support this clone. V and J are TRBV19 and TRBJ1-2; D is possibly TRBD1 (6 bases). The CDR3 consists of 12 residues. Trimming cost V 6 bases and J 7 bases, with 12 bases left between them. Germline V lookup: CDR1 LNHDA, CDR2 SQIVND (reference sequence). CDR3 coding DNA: TGTGCCAGTAGCCAGGGGCTCTTTGGCTACACCTTC. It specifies CASSQGLFGYTF.

CDR3 loop: CASSVARETHQPQHF. As DNA, the CDR3 is TGTGCCAGCAGTGTAGCACGGGAAACCCATCAGCCCCAGCATTTT. The chain combines TRBV6-1 with TRBJ1-5; D call uncertain. The CDR3 totals 15 residues. V dropped 4 bases and J dropped 5 bases, with 15 bases sitting between them. Per the germline V gene, CDR1 is MNHNS and CDR2 is SASEGT.

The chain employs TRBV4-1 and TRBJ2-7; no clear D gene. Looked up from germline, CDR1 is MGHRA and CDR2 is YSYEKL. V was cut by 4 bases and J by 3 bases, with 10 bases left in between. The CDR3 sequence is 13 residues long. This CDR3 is CASSLLEDYEQYF. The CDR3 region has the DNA TGCGCCAGCAGCCTCCTAGAGGACTACGAGCAGTACTTC.

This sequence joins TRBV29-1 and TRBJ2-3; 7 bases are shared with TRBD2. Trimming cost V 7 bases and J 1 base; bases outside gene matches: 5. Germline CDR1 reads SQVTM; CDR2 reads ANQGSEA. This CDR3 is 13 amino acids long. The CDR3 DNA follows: TGCAGCGCCGGACTAGAAGGCACAGATACGCAGTATTTT. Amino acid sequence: CSAGLEGTDTQYF.

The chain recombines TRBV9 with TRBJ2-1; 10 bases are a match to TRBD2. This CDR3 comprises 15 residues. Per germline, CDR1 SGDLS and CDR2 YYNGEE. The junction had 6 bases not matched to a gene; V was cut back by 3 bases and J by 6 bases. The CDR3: CASSERTSGPNEQFF. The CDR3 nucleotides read TGTGCCAGCAGCGAAAGGACTAGCGGTCCCAATGAGCAGTTCTTC.

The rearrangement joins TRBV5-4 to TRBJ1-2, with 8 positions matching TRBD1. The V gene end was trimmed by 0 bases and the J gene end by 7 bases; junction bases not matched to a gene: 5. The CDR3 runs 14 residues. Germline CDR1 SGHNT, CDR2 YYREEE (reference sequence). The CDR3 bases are TGTGCCAGCAGCTTGGGGCAGGACAGGGCTGGCTACACCTTC. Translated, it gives CASSLGQDRAGYTF.

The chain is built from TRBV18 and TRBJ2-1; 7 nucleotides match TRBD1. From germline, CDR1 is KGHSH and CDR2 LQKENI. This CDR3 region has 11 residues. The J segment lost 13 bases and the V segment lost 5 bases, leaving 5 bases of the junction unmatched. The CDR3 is CASSYRQGQFF. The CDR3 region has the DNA TGTGCCAGCTCATATCGACAGGGCCAGTTCTTC.

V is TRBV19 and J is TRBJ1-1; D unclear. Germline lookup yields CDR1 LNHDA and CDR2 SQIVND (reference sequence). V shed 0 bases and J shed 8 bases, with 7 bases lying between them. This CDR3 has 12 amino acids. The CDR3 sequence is CASSIDQREAFF. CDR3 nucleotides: TGTGCCAGTAGTATAGATCAGCGGGAAGCTTTCTTT.

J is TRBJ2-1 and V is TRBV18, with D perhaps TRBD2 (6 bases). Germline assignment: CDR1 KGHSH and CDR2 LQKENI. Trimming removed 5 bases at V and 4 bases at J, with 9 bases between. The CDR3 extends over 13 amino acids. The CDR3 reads CASSGTVYNEQFF. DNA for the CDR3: TGTGCCAGCTCAGGGACTGTATACAATGAGCAGTTCTTC.

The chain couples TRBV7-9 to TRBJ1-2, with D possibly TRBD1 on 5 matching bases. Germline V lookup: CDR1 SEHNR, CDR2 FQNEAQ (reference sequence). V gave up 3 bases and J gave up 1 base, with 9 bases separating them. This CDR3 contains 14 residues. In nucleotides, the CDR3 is TGTGCCAGCAGCTTGGGGGGAATTAACTATGGCTACACCTTC. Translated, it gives CASSLGGINYGYTF.

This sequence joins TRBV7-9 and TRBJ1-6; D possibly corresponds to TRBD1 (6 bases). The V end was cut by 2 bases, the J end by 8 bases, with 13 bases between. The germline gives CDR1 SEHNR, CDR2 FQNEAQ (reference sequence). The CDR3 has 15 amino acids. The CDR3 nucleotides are TGTGCCAGCAGCTTATATCCCTCAGGGGATTCACCCCTCCACTTT. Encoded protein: CASSLYPSGDSPLHF. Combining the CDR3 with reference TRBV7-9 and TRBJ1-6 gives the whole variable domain DTGVSQNPRHKITKRGQNVTFRCDPISEHNRLYWYRQTLGQGPEFLTYFQNEAQLEKSRLLSDRFSAERPKGSFSTLEIQRTEQGDSAMYLCASSLYPSGDSPLHFGNGTRLTVT.

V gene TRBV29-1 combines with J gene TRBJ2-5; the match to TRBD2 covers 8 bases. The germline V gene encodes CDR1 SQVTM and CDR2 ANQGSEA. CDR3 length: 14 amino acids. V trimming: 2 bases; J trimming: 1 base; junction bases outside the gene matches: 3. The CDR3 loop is CSVETSGAQETQYF. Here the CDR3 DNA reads TGCAGCGTTGAAACTAGCGGAGCCCAAGAGACCCAGTACTTC.

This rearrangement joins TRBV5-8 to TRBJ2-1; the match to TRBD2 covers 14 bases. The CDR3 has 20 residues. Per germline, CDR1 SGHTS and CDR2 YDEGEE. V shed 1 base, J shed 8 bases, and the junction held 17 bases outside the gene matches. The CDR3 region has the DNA TGTGCCAGCAGCTTGACCCTGACTAGCGGGGGGGCCTCATATATCTATGAGCAGTTCTTC. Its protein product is CASSLTLTSGGASYIYEQFF. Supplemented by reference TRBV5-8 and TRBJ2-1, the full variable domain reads EAGVTQSPTHLIKTRGQQATLRCSPISGHTSVYWYQQALGLGLQFLLWYDEGEERNRGNFPPRFSGRQFPNYSSELNVNALELEDSALYLCASSLTLTSGGASYIYEQFFGPGTRLTVL.

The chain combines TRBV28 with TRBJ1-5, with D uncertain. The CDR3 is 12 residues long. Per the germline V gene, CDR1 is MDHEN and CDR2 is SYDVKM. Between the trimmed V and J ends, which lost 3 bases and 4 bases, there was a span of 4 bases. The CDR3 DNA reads TGTGCCAGCAGTTTCGGGAATCAGCCCCAGCATTTT. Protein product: CASSFGNQPQHF.

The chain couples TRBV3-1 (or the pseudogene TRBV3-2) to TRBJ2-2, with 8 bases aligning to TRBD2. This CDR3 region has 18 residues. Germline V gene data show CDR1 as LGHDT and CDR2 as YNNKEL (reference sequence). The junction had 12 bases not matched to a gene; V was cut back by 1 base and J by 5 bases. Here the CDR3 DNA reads TGTGCCAGCAGCCAAGGGGGCACGGGAGGGCTTCGAACCGGGGAGCTGTTTTTT. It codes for CASSQGGTGGLRTGELFF.

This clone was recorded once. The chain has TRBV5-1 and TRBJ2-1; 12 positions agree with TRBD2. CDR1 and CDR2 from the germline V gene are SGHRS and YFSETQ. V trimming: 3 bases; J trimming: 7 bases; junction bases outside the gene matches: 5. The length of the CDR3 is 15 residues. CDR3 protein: CASSWTSGVKNEQFF. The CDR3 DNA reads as TGCGCCAGCAGCTGGACTAGCGGGGTTAAGAATGAGCAGTTCTTC.

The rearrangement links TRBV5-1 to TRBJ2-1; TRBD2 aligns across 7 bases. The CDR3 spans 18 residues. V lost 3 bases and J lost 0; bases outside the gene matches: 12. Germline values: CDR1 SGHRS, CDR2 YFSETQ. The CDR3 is CASSSGLEGTSSYNEQFF. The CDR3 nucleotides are TGCGCCAGCAGCTCCGGACTAGAGGGGACGAGCTCCTACAATGAGCAGTTCTTC.

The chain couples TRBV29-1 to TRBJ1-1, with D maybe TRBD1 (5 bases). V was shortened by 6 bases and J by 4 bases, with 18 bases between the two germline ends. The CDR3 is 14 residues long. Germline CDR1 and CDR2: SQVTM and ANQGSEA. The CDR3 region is CSVRLQGTSTEAFF. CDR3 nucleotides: TGCAGCGTCCGTCTGCAGGGTACAAGCACTGAAGCTTTCTTT.

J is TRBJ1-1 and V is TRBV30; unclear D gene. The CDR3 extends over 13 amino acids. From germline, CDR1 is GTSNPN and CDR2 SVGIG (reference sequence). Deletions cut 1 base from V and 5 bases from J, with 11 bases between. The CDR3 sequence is CAWSALVRTEAFF. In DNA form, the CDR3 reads TGTGCCTGGAGTGCACTGGTGCGTACTGAAGCTTTCTTT.

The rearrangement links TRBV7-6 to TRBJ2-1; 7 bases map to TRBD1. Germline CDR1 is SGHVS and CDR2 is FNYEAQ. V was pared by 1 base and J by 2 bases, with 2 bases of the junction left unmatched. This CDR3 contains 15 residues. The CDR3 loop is CASSLGQGTYNEQFF. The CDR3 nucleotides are TGTGCCAGCAGCTTAGGACAGGGAACCTACAATGAGCAGTTCTTC.

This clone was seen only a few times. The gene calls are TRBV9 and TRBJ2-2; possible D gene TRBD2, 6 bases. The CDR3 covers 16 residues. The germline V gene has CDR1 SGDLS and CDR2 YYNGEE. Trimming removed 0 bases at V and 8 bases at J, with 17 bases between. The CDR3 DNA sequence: TGTGCCAGCAGCGTAGGGATCGGGAGAGTTCAAGGGGAGCTGTTTTTT. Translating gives CASSVGIGRVQGELFF. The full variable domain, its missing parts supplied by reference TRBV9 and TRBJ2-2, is DSGVTQTPKHLITATGQRVTLRCSPRSGDLSVYWYQQSLDQGLQFLIQYYNGEERAKGNILERFSAQQFPDLHSELNLSSLELGDSALYFCASSVGIGRVQGELFFGEGSRLTVL.

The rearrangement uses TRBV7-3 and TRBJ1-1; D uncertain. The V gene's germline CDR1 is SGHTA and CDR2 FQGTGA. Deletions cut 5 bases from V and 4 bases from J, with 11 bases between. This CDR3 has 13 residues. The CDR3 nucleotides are TGTGCCAGCAGCCCACACGATATCACTGAAGCTTTCTTT. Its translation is CASSPHDITEAFF.